Shown below are 14 T cell receptor beta chains from a single sample sequenced in a study of CD8 T cells in ankylosing spondylitis. Antigen specificity for these receptors is unknown. TCRdb itself ran the 5' RACE reads through MiXCR, one entry per CDR3 protein. The sample contains 330,000 or so distinct CDR3 sequences, 6.5% to 10% of which appear only once. Study-wide results and limits: Typical of ankylosing spondylitis blood, it appeared, was a TCR beta motif of several highly homologous variants.

The source material was blood, either unsorted or a sorted T cell fraction (not recorded which). The receptors stem from a male donor with ankylosing spondylitis.

This chain links TRBV5-8 with TRBJ1-2; possible D gene TRBD1, 5 bases. V dropped 0 bases and J dropped 7 bases, with 16 bases sitting between them. CDR1 and CDR2 (germline): SGHTS, YDEGEE. CDR3 length: 15 amino acids. This CDR3 reads CASSLVRGTRSGYTF. CDR3 in DNA: TGTGCCAGCAGCTTGGTGCGGGGGACGCGCTCTGGCTACACCTTC. The full variable domain, with the rest looked up from reference TRBV5-8 and TRBJ1-2, is EAGVTQSPTHLIKTRGQQATLRCSPISGHTSVYWYQQALGLGLQFLLWYDEGEERNRGNFPPRFSGRQFPNYSSELNVNALELEDSALYLCASSLVRGTRSGYTFGSGTRLTVV.

This clonotype was counted only a few times. J is TRBJ2-5 and V is TRBV7-2; TRBD1 matches at 8 bases. The trim removed 5 bases at V and 5 bases at J, leaving 7 bases unmatched. This CDR3 region has 14 residues. CDR1 and CDR2 from the germline V gene are SGHTA and FQGNSA. The CDR3 reads CASSQRTGWETQYF. The CDR3, as DNA: TGTGCCAGCAGCCAGCGGACAGGGTGGGAGACCCAGTACTTC.

V usage is TRBV4-1 and J usage is TRBJ2-7; D may be TRBD1 (5 bases). The CDR3 covers 14 residues. Trimming pared 3 bases from V and 4 bases from J, leaving 13 bases between. Per the germline V gene, CDR1 is MGHRA and CDR2 is YSYEKL. CDR3 coding DNA: TGCGCCAGCAGCCACCCGACAGCTTTATACGAGCAGTACTTC. Protein sequence: CASSHPTALYEQYF.

This sequence joins TRBV28 and TRBJ1-1; D remains unclear. The germline V gene encodes CDR1 MDHEN and CDR2 SYDVKM. There are 14 residues in the CDR3. Trimming took off 3 bases at V and 4 bases at J, with 12 bases between the two ends. This CDR3 is CASSFFPSFTEAFF. As DNA, the CDR3 is TGTGCCAGCAGTTTTTTCCCATCGTTCACTGAAGCTTTCTTT.

There are many counts of this clonotype. The chain joins TRBV27 to TRBJ1-6, with TRBD1 matching 7 bases. In germline, CDR1 is MNHEY, CDR2 SMNVEV (reference sequence). The CDR3 has 15 amino acids. With V trimmed by 3 bases and J by 5 bases, 4 bases remained unmatched. The CDR3 region is CASSFYRGHNSPLHF. CDR3 sequence (DNA): TGTGCCAGCAGTTTCTACAGGGGACATAATTCACCCCTCCACTTT.

Ten or more counts support this clonotype. The CDR3 loop reads CASSKDGLATYNEQFF. The DNA for the CDR3 is TGTGCCAGCAGCAAGGACGGACTAGCGACTTACAATGAGCAGTTCTTC. The chain is built from TRBV12-3 or TRBV12-4 and TRBJ2-1, with 9 nucleotides matching TRBD2. This CDR3 is 16 amino acids long. J gave up 4 bases and V 6 bases, and 10 bases lay outside the gene matches.

This chain connects TRBV5-6 to TRBJ2-1, with 7 bases fitting TRBD2. The CDR3 spans 18 residues. V lost 1 base, J lost 0 bases, and 10 bases stayed unmatched. CDR1 is SGHDT and CDR2 is YYEEEE in the germline V gene. In nucleotides, the CDR3 is TGTGCCAGCAGCTTGATCTCTAGCGGTCCAAGCTCCTACAATGAGCAGTTCTTC. Amino acids: CASSLISSGPSSYNEQFF. The variable domain in full, completed from reference TRBV5-6 and TRBJ2-1, reads DAGVTQSPTHLIKTRGQQVTLRCSPKSGHDTVSWYQQALGQGPQFIFQYYEEEERQRGNFPDRFSGHQFPNYSSELNVNALLLGDSALYLCASSLISSGPSSYNEQFFGPGTRLTVL.

This clonotype was recorded many times. The chain has TRBV29-1 and TRBJ2-7; D gene uncertain. Germline values: CDR1 SQVTM, CDR2 ANQGSEA. The length of the CDR3 is 12 residues. V lost 1 base, J lost 2 bases, and 6 bases lay in between. CDR3 nucleotides: TGCAGCGTTGAAGGATCTACCTACGAGCAGTACTTC. This translates into CSVEGSTYEQYF.

This clonotype was picked up a small number of times. This chain connects TRBV6-1 to TRBJ2-5; D is uncertain. This CDR3 comprises 14 residues. The V gene lost 6 bases and the J gene lost 2 bases, with 13 bases spanning the gap. From germline, CDR1 is MNHNS and CDR2 SASEGT. The CDR3 loop reads CASSNGDAQETQYF. CDR3 sequence (DNA): TGTGCCAGCAGCAATGGAGACGCACAAGAGACCCAGTACTTC.

This clonotype was detected ten times or more. This rearrangement joins TRBV11-2 to TRBJ2-5; 8 bases are shared with TRBD2. The germline CDR1 and CDR2 sequences are SGHAT and FQNNGV. The trim removed 1 base at V and 4 bases at J, leaving 17 bases unmatched. The length of the CDR3 is 19 residues. CDR3 amino acids: CASSLGWGITGGPGETQYF. CDR3 nucleotide sequence: TGTGCCAGCAGCTTAGGGTGGGGGATAACGGGAGGGCCTGGAGAGACCCAGTACTTC.

This clonotype turned up a few times. V gene TRBV2 combines with J gene TRBJ2-1, with 12 bases that match TRBD2. Germline lookup yields CDR1 SNHLY and CDR2 FYNNEI. The length of the CDR3 is 15 residues. V shed 4 bases, J shed 3 bases, and the junction held 1 base outside the gene matches. CDR3 in amino acids: CASSGTSGNYNEQFF. The CDR3 DNA reads TGTGCCAGCAGTGGGACTAGCGGGAACTACAATGAGCAGTTCTTC.

This clonotype was picked up a small number of times. V usage is TRBV7-8 and J usage is TRBJ2-1, with TRBD1 identical over 7 bases. V lost 2 bases, J lost 7 bases, and 8 bases stayed unmatched. The CDR3 runs to 15 residues. Germline CDR1 SGHVS, CDR2 FQNEAQ. CDR3 protein: CASSLRRGRSNEQFF. DNA of the CDR3: TGTGCCAGCAGCTTAAGAAGGGGGCGCAGTAATGAGCAGTTCTTC. The complete variable domain, with remaining parts taken from reference TRBV7-8 and TRBJ2-1, reads GAGVSQSPRYKVAKRGQDVALRCDPISGHVSLFWYQQALGQGPEFLTYFQNEAQLDKSGLPSDRFFAERPEGSVSTLKIQRTQQEDSAVYLCASSLRRGRSNEQFFGPGTRLTVL.

The chain recombines TRBV7-7 with TRBJ2-2; no clear D gene. CDR3 length: 16 residues. Germline V gene lookup returns CDR1 SSHAT and CDR2 FNYEAQ (reference sequence). V was clipped by 1 base and J by 0 bases, with 9 bases between them. The CDR3 loop is CASSLVIAANTGELFF. The CDR3 DNA is TGTGCCAGCAGCTTAGTGATCGCAGCGAACACCGGGGAGCTGTTTTTT.

This clonotype came up a few times. V usage is TRBV5-6 and J usage is TRBJ1-2; D unclear. This CDR3 contains 14 residues. The ends were cut back, 0 bases at V and 4 bases at J, with 10 bases in the middle. Germline V gives CDR1 SGHDT, CDR2 YYEEEE. The CDR3 is CASSLDGQGYGYTF. For the CDR3, the DNA is TGTGCCAGCAGCTTGGATGGGCAAGGCTATGGCTACACCTTC.